This T cell receptor (beta chain) was sequenced in a study of blood T cell repertoires in COVID-19. Profiled with immunoSEQ multiplex PCR; TCRdb holds only in-frame clones, not every one. The profile shows under 300,000 clones, approximately 91% of them singletons. The CDR3 runs 12 residues. The V and J ends lost 5 bases and 5 bases respectively, with 9 bases between them. The receptor was derived from a woman aged 35 to 49 who had recovered from COVID-19. The specimen was peripheral blood. This chain uses TRBV12-3 or TRBV12-4 with TRBJ2-5; no clear D. The CDR3 is CASSPQLETQYF. CDR3 nucleotide sequence: TGTGCCAGCAGTCCCCAATTGGAGACCCAGTACTTC.